This T cell receptor beta chain appears in the sequencing data of a study of PD-L1 blockade in urothelial cancer. Trimming cost V 0 bases and J 10 bases; bases outside gene matches: 2. Germline CDR1 MGHRA, CDR2 YSYEKL. This CDR3 is built from 14 residues. Measured with immunoSEQ multiplex PCR; TCRdb has only the in-frame clones, and not every one. In the table there are some 27,000 clones, 65% to 90% of which are singletons. The source of this sequence is a man between 45 and 60 years old with urothelial cancer. The sample was PBMCs, taken around atezolizumab (anti-PD-L1) treatment. The chain is built from TRBV4-1 and TRBJ2-1, with TRBD2 matching 11 bases. Here the CDR3 DNA reads TGCGCCAGCAGCCAAGAGGGACTAGCGGACGAGCAGTTCTTC. This codes for CASSQEGLADEQFF.